This paragraph reports one TCR beta chain. Antigen unknown. This sample is drawn from a study of OX40 agonist ivuxolimab in advanced cancers. About the study: Among those treated, three patients had partial responses, one with hepatocellular carcinoma and two with cutaneous melanoma.

Germline CDR1 reads LGHNA; CDR2 reads YSLEER. The CDR3 runs 17 residues. Trimming removed 0 bases at V and 9 bases at J, with 21 bases between. Study conclusions and caveats: Not determined was the antigen specificity of the expanded peripheral T cells.

Measured with immunoSEQ multiplex PCR; TCRdb has only the in-frame clones, and not every one. Among about 15,000 clones listed, approximately 80% were seen once. This chain connects TRBV4-3 to TRBJ2-1, with D perhaps matching TRBD2 (6 bases). The TCR originated in an adult with an advanced solid tumor such as melanoma, head and neck, liver or kidney cancer. Sequenced here: CD4+ or CD8+ T cells sorted from blood, sampled in a trial of the OX40 agonist ivuxolimab. The CDR3 DNA sequence: TGCGCCAGCAGCCAAGAAGTGTGGAGGGATAGGTTCGGTGAGCAGTTCTTC. Its protein is CASSQEVWRDRFGEQFF.